This TCR beta chain was captured in a study of human T cells and chemical hapten exposure listed by TCRdb under 2021. Background for the entire study: For sensitization, 2% DPC in acetone was applied to a 2 cm by 2 cm area of upper inner arm skin. Patch testing was performed on the upper back with Finn chambers containing 0.01% DPC, and the patch tests were scored after 6 days according to International Contact Dermatitis Research Group standards. About 27 alopecia patients gave blood for TCR sequencing at one to four time points (pre-sensitization, 2, 6 and 24 weeks). In alopecia patients, the study followed how the peripheral blood TCR repertoire changed in vivo over primary and secondary sensitization to diphenylcyclopropenone (DPC), a hapten. Libraries were pooled for sequencing, and per-sample TCR yields varied mainly because of small differences in library volumes within the pool. Patient blood was sampled pre-sensitization (week 0) and at 2, 6 and about 24 weeks after DPC sensitization. Weekly therapeutic DPC doses were additionally applied to the scalp of patients throughout the roughly 24-week study period. The patient cohort, mostly female, included alopecia areata with under or over 50% scalp involvement, alopecia totalis and alopecia universalis.

Trimming takes 6 bases from V and 9 bases from J, and the germline ends sit 12 bases apart. Sequences MDHEN (CDR1) and SYDVKM (CDR2) are obtained from the germline V gene. Measured from the cysteine to the phenylalanine, the CDR3 is 12 residues long. The CDR3 DNA has 36 bases and is translated from base 1. What the research found in general, with its limitations: Expanded TCRs formed significantly more large CDR3 similarity clusters than pre-sensitization or healthy control sets, consistent with antigen-driven responses. After repeated subsampling, the strength of the expansion versus patch-test correlation and the threshold at which it became significant changed. The number of TCRs above 1 in 1000 frequency did not change with DPC sensitization; there was no evidence of global repertoire structure alterations. Because all patients had alopecia, a presumed autoimmune disease, the immune response of the patients might differ from that of healthy individuals. Patch test score correlated positively with the number of PT1 expanded TCRs, reaching significance at thresholds 8, 16 and 32 but not at 4.

According to the study, the label for this sample's time point signals: pre-sensitization, week 0. The sample's treatment or condition label is to be understood as: therapeutic diphenylcyclopropenone sensitization with weekly scalp DPC. At each patch-test visit, blood was drawn before the patch test was applied. Patients were eligible if aged 18 to 70, diagnosed with alopecia and judged suitable for DPC therapy, and pregnant patients were excluded. Total RNA was extracted from unfractionated whole blood collected in Tempus Blood RNA tubes. Note on this clonotype: No cognate antigen has been identified for it. The sample holds no much larger clone one base away, and base qualities are not on file.

Library method: RACE. Instrument used: NextSeq 500. Library preparation attached unique molecular identifiers to individual cDNA molecules for quantitative, reproducible TCR counting. For every blood RNA sample, sequencing covered both the TCR alpha and TCR beta chains. In the paper's pipeline: A median of roughly 100,000 TCRs per sample was observed, with a range of about 20,000 to 690,600. V, J and CDR3 annotation of the TCR reads was performed with the Decombinator software suite. Every sample was subsampled to the same number of TCRs (28,000) for the PS versus PT1 abundance plots. TCRs were defined as expanded if absent before sensitization and observed at least eight times at the 2-week time point. In-frame beta chains were kept once TCRdb had trimmed the public reads at Q25 with fastp and called clones with MiXCR. Here each entry gathers all rows of one CDR3 protein and keeps the most common genes and DNA. In this record, the V and J calls reflect TCRdb's handling and not the investigators' own analysis. This sample holds over 30,000 distinct CDR3 sequences; less than 9% were observed only once. Around 1.4% of the sample rests with the top ten.

The origin of this receptor is a woman in her forties or fifties with alopecia areata. Some clones in this sample may be carry-over from other donors' samples. The chain links TRBV28 with TRBJ2-1; the D gene cannot be named for sure. This specimen was whole blood, taken in connection with sensitization to the hapten diphenylcyclopropenone (DPC). The DNA is as follows: TGTGCCAGCAGCCTGAGCGTAGCTGAGCAGTTCTTC. The translation is CASSLSVAEQFF. The variable domain in full, with residues beyond the CDR3 obtained from the reference TRBV28 and TRBJ2-1 genes, is DVKVTQSSRYLVKRTGEKVFLECVQDMDHENMFWYRQDPGLGLRLIYFSYDVKMKEKGDIPEGYSVSREKKERFSLILESASTNQTSMYLCASSLSVAEQFFGPGTRLTVL.